A selection of T cell receptor beta chains follows, all from one sample in a study of shared clonotypes between healthy human individuals. TCRdb's copy holds only in-frame clones and misses some; the assay was immunoSEQ multiplex PCR. The sample yields about 110,000 clones, roughly 70% seen once. Input material: memory CD8+ T cells sorted from blood. These receptors were obtained from a woman in her twenties or thirties in good health. Each CDR3 is given with its conserved first and last residue. A D gene is named only where the DNA matches it firmly. Only part of the rows carry a size: once, few, many, or a class if the clone is expanded.

d_call j_call clone_size v_call cdr3_nt cdr3_aa
TRBD1 TRBJ2-5 NA TRBV27 TGTGCCAGCAGTAAAATACAGGGGTCAGAGACCCAGTACTTC CASSKIQGSETQYF
TRBD1 TRBJ1-1 NA TRBV6-5 TGTGCCAGCAGTTACAACCAGGGGGAAGGGACTGAAGCTTTCTTT CASSYNQGEGTEAFF
TRBD2 TRBJ2-7 NA TRBV19 TGTGCCAGTAGCAGCGGGGACCCTGTCTACGAGCAGTACTTC CASSSGDPVYEQYF
TRBD1 TRBJ2-7 few TRBV6-1 TGTGCCAGCAAGGACCGGGACAGTACCTACGAGCAGTACTTC CASKDRDSTYEQYF
TRBD1 TRBJ2-1 few TRBV25-1 TGTGCCAGCAGTGAACGGGACAGATTATCCTACAATGAGCAGTTCTTC CASSERDRLSYNEQFF
TRBD2 TRBJ2-1 NA TRBV25-1 TGTGCCAGCAGTGACCCCCGGGGGGGTAGCAAGGGTGGTAATGAGCAGTTCTTC CASSDPRGGSKGGNEQFF
NA TRBJ2-5 NA TRBV5-4 TGTGCCAGCAGCTCGACGGTCGGAGAGACCCAGTACTTC CASSSTVGETQYF
TRBD1 TRBJ1-1 few TRBV16 TGTGCCAGCAGCTCTGCAGACAGGGTGTCTTTCTTT CASSSADRVSFF
TRBD1 TRBJ2-2 NA TRBV6-1 TGTGCCAGCAGTGGACAGGGAAGCACCGGGGAGCTGTTTTTT CASSGQGSTGELFF
NA TRBJ2-1 NA TRBV14 TGTGCCAGCAGCCAAGTATACGGGTACAATGAGCAGTTCTTC CASSQVYGYNEQFF
NA TRBJ1-5 few TRBV21-1 TGTGCCAGCAGCAAGGGCAATCAGCCCCAGCATTTT CASSKGNQPQHF
TRBD2 TRBJ2-7 NA TRBV7-6 TGTGCCAGCAGCTACCCCCCCCGGTCAGCGGGGGCCTACGAGCAGTACTTC CASSYPPRSAGAYEQYF
NA TRBJ1-1 NA TRBV11-2 TGTGCCAGCAGCTTGAGCGGGCGGCAGGGGAGGGCTGAAGCTTTCTTT CASSLSGRQGRAEAFF
TRBD1 TRBJ2-3 NA TRBV7-3 TGTGCCAGCAGCTTATTTCGTGGGACAGGGGGCCCCACAGATACGCAGTATTTT CASSLFRGTGGPTDTQYF
TRBD2 TRBJ2-3 NA TRBV28 TGTGCCAGCAGTGTAGCGGGAGCCGGCACAGATACGCAGTATTTT CASSVAGAGTDTQYF
NA TRBJ2-6 NA TRBV2 TGTGCCAGCAGTCCAGGGTCTACTGGGGCCAACGTCCTGACTTTC CASSPGSTGANVLTF
NA TRBJ1-1 NA TRBV28 TGTGCCAGCAGCTTTCGGCCCGCCGACGCGGGGAACACTGAAGCTTTCTTT CASSFRPADAGNTEAFF
TRBD2 TRBJ2-1 NA TRBV6-5 TGTGCCAGCAGTTACGTAGCGGGAGGGCCCAATGAGCAGTTCTTC CASSYVAGGPNEQFF
NA TRBJ1-3 few TRBV7-2 TGTGCCAGCAGCTCGACGGTCGGGACCATCCGGAACACCATATATTTT CASSSTVGTIRNTIYF
TRBD1 TRBJ1-1 few TRBV4-1 TGCGCCAGCAGCCAAGATCCCCGGGACAGGGGGAACTCAGGAGCTTTCTTT CASSQDPRDRGNSGAFF
TRBD1 TRBJ2-7 once TRBV27 TGTGCCAGCAGTAGCGCGGCAGGGGGTTTCGACGAGCAGTACTTC CASSSAAGGFDEQYF
TRBD1 TRBJ2-6 few TRBV25-1 TGTGCCAGCAGTGAAAAGGGGGCAGTCTCTGGGGCCAACGTCCTGACTTTC CASSEKGAVSGANVLTF
TRBD1 TRBJ2-7 NA TRBV7-9 TGTGCCAGCAGTTCTCGGACAGGGTTCTCCGAGCAGTACTTC CASSSRTGFSEQYF
NA TRBJ1-1 many TRBV30 TGTGCCTGGAGTGTCCCCGGAACGAACACTGAAGCTTTCTTT CAWSVPGTNTEAFF
NA TRBJ1-3 NA TRBV7-8 TGTGCCAGCAGCTTAGTGGCCGGGAGGGACACCATATATTTT CASSLVAGRDTIYF
NA TRBJ2-7 many TRBV20-1 TGCAGTGCAGGTGAGGCCTACGAGCAGTACTTC CSAGEAYEQYF
NA TRBJ2-2 few TRBV9 TGTGCCAGCAGCCCAAGATCGTACACCGGGGAGCTGTTTTTT CASSPRSYTGELFF
TRBD1 TRBJ2-7 NA TRBV6-5 TGTGCCAGCAGTTATTTGGGACAGGGCTACGAGCAGTACTTC CASSYLGQGYEQYF
TRBD2 TRBJ2-7 NA TRBV13 TGTGCCAGCAGCTTAGGCGAGGAAGGGACTAGCGGGAGGGTTGATTATGACGAGCAGTACTTC CASSLGEEGTSGRVDYDEQYF
NA TRBJ2-7 few TRBV20-1 TGCAGTGCAGGTGAGGCCTACGAGCAGTACTTC CSAGEAYEQYF
NA TRBJ1-5 NA TRBV6-1 TGTGCCAGCAGTGAAAATGGGGCGAGGGAGCCCCAGCATTTT CASSENGAREPQHF
NA TRBJ1-3 NA TRBV10-2 TGCGCCAGCAGCCCCTTAGGGCCTGACTCTGGAAACACCATATATTTT CASSPLGPDSGNTIYF
NA TRBJ2-5 NA TRBV30 TGTGCCTGGAGTGTAACCCCCCAAACGAACCTCGTAACAGACAAGTACTTC CAWSVTPQTNLVTDKYF
TRBD2 TRBJ2-1 few TRBV25-1 TGTGCCAGCAGTGAATCGACTAGCTGGGCCCTGGATGAGCAGTTCTTC CASSESTSWALDEQFF
NA TRBJ2-5 NA TRBV28 TGTGCCAGCAAATTACTTGGGGAGACCCAGTACTTC CASKLLGETQYF
NA TRBJ2-7 few TRBV7-6 TGTGCCAGCAGCGCGGGACCAAACTACGAGCAGTACTTC CASSAGPNYEQYF
NA TRBJ1-3 NA TRBV9 TGTGCCAGCAGCGTAGCTGTTAGCTCTGGAAACACCATATATTTT CASSVAVSSGNTIYF
TRBD1 TRBJ2-1 NA TRBV6-1 TGTGCCAGCAGTGAAGAAGAGGGACAGGGGAACAATGAGCAGTTCTTC CASSEEEGQGNNEQFF
TRBD2 TRBJ2-7 NA TRBV9 TGTGCCAGCAGCGTAGGCCTAGCGGGAGTCGGGTACGAGCAGTACTTC CASSVGLAGVGYEQYF
NA TRBJ2-3 once TRBV6-6 TGTGCCAGCAGTTACTCGCCGGACAACACAGATACGCAGTATTTT CASSYSPDNTDTQYF
NA TRBJ2-7 NA TRBV25-1 TGTGCCAGCAGTGGATCAGGATCCACCTACGAGCAGTACTTC CASSGSGSTYEQYF
TRBD1 TRBJ2-7 NA TRBV18 TGTGCCAGCTCCAGCCGGGACAGGGGCTTAGACTACGAGCAGTACTTC CASSSRDRGLDYEQYF
NA TRBJ1-4 few TRBV4-1 TGCGCCAGCAGCCAAGATTTTCCAGGTGCTGATTCGCAGGATGAAAAACTGTTTTTT CASSQDFPGADSQDEKLFF
NA TRBJ1-2 NA TRBV4-1 TGCGCCAGCAGCCAAGAAAAGGACAGAGGGCTGAACTATGGCTACACCTTC CASSQEKDRGLNYGYTF
NA TRBJ2-5 NA TRBV2 TGTGCCAGCAGGGCCGAGCCATGGGAGACCCAGTACTTC CASRAEPWETQYF